The 8 T cell receptor beta chains listed next were all sequenced from one sample in a study of OX40 agonist ivuxolimab in advanced cancers. Libraries were prepared by immunoSEQ multiplex PCR; TCRdb keeps only in-frame clonotypes and omits some of them. The sample includes tens of thousands of clones, roughly 90% of them seen just once. Sequencing was performed on CD4+ or CD8+ T cells sorted from blood, taken in a trial of the OX40 agonist ivuxolimab. These receptors were taken from an adult with an advanced solid tumor such as melanoma, head and neck, liver or kidney cancer.

The V gene is TRBV27, the J gene TRBJ1-6, with 7 bases identical to TRBD1. Trimming removed 3 bases from V and 7 bases from J; junction bases left unmatched: 3. Looked up from germline, CDR1 is MNHEY and CDR2 is SMNVEV (reference sequence). This CDR3 is built from 14 residues. The CDR3 nucleotides read TGTGCCAGCAGTTTCAGGGGGAACAATTCACCCCTCCACTTT. Amino acids: CASSFRGNNSPLHF.

The rearrangement links TRBV25-1 to TRBJ2-1; D unclear. CDR1 and CDR2 (germline): MGHDK, SYGVNS. CDR3 length: 15 residues. V dropped 3 bases and J dropped 0 bases, with 9 bases sitting between them. CDR3 region: CASSDAGSSYNEQFF. The CDR3 nucleotides are TGTGCCAGCAGTGACGCAGGTTCCTCCTACAATGAGCAGTTCTTC.

The chain is built from TRBV5-4 and TRBJ1-4, with a weak D call TRBD1 (5 bases). V was pared by 2 bases and J by 8 bases, with 10 bases between. CDR1 SGHNT and CDR2 YYREEE come from the germline V gene (reference sequence). The CDR3 has 13 residues. The CDR3 DNA reads TGTGCCAGCAGCTTCCAGGGTTCGGAAAAACTGTTTTTT. Amino acid sequence: CASSFQGSEKLFF. Drawing the rest from reference TRBV5-4 and TRBJ1-4, the complete variable domain is ETGVTQSPTHLIKTRGQQVTLRCSSQSGHNTVSWYQQALGQGPQFIFQYYREEENGRGNFPPRFSGLQFPNYSSELNVNALELDDSALYLCASSFQGSEKLFFGSGTQLSVL.

V gene TRBV2 combines with J gene TRBJ2-1; the match to TRBD2 covers 12 bases. Looked up from germline, CDR1 is SNHLY and CDR2 is FYNNEI. This CDR3 is 19 amino acids long. V shed 4 bases and J 0 bases; nucleotides not matched to a gene: 10. The CDR3 here is CASSGSRLAGEHSYNEQFF. In nucleotides, the CDR3 is TGTGCCAGCAGTGGGAGCCGACTAGCGGGAGAGCACTCCTACAATGAGCAGTTCTTC. Using reference TRBV2 and TRBJ2-1 for the parts outside the CDR3, the full variable domain is EPEVTQTPSHQVTQMGQEVILRCVPISNHLYFYWYRQILGQKVEFLVSFYNNEISEKSEIFDDQFSVERPDGSNFTLKIRSTKLEDSAMYFCASSGSRLAGEHSYNEQFFGPGTRLTVL.

V gene TRBV6-6 combines with J gene TRBJ2-2, with D hard to call. Germline V gene lookup returns CDR1 MNHNY and CDR2 SVGAGI (reference sequence). This CDR3 has 12 amino acids. The V end was cut by 5 bases, the J end by 4 bases, with 5 bases between. DNA for the CDR3: TGTGCCAGCAGTACTGCCACCGGGGAGCTGTTTTTT. Translation gives CASSTATGELFF.

The chain is built from TRBV2 and TRBJ1-5, with 11 nucleotides matching TRBD1. Losses at the gene ends were 6 bases for V and 7 bases for J; bases not matched to a gene: 8. There are 15 residues in the CDR3. In germline, CDR1 is SNHLY, CDR2 FYNNEI. CDR3 bases: TGTGCCAGCAGCCCCGAGGGACAGGGGGGACAGCCCCAGCATTTT. Amino acids: CASSPEGQGGQPQHF.

CDR3: CASSPPGTGNHEQYF. The CDR3 nucleotides read TGTGCCAGCAGCCCGCCGGGGACAGGGAACCACGAGCAGTACTTC. The chain uses TRBV5-6 and TRBJ2-7; 9 nucleotides align to TRBD1. The V and J ends lost 4 bases and 5 bases, in that order; junction bases with no gene match: 10. Germline V gene sequence: CDR1 SGHDT, CDR2 YYEEEE. The CDR3 has 15 residues.

J is TRBJ1-5 and V is TRBV19; possibly TRBD1 for D (5 bases). From germline, CDR1 is LNHDA and CDR2 SQIVND (reference sequence). There are 14 residues in the CDR3. V lost 5 bases, J lost 4 bases, and 12 bases lay in between. The CDR3 DNA reads as TGTGCCAGTAGTCCCGGGACCCCTAATCAGCCCCAGCATTTT. Amino acid sequence: CASSPGTPNQPQHF.